This T cell receptor beta chain was identified during a study of T cells in localized non-small cell lung cancer. Whole-study results and caveats: A median approximately 59 of the top 100 tumor clones appeared in adjacent lung. Uninvolved adjacent lung showed higher T cell clonality than tumor.

This CDR3 region has 13 residues. CDR1 ENHRY and CDR2 SYGVKD come from the germline V gene. Trimming took 3 bases from V and 1 from J, leaving 6 bases between them. Sequencing used immunoSEQ multiplex PCR; TCRdb keeps in-frame clones, though not all of them. The sample holds roughly 58,000 clones, approximately 80% seen once. This clone was observed once. Its antigen remains unidentified. J is TRBJ1-1 and V is TRBV10-3; maybe TRBD1 (5 bases). The sequence derives from a man aged 40 to 75 with stage II lung adenocarcinoma. Sequencing was performed on PBMCs, taken before any cancer treatment. The CDR3 sequence: CAISEGTNTEAFF. CDR3 bases: TGTGCCATCAGTGAAGGGACGAACACTGAAGCTTTCTTT.